Listed here are 27 T cell receptor beta chains from one sample, sequenced in a study of naive CD8 T cells in extremely preterm neonates (dated by TCRdb to 2017 to 2019). What the authors observed across the whole study: Preterm CDR3s were shorter, with fewer N additions and less junctional trimming, and were closer to germline than those of older groups.

Several extremely preterm deliveries, at about 23-28 weeks of gestation, provided the preterm samples. For these receptors, no antigen is known. Libraries came from the immunoSEQ multiplex PCR assay. The clones in this table, taken by TCRdb from immuneACCESS, are in-frame only. Not every clone is retained; where verified, under half of the shortfall comes from an unresolved V gene, and the cause of the rest is unknown. The sample profile shows 21,000 or so clones; approximately 88% of them were found once. The ten largest clones represent around 0.89% of the sample. Specimen: naive CD8+ T cells from cord blood. Every receptor here comes from a boy who was born preterm.

The chain recombines TRBV4-2 with TRBJ1-4; D remains unclear. The germline V and J ends were trimmed by 2 bases and 8 bases, with 15 bases remaining between them. Germline assignment: CDR1 LGHNA and CDR2 YNFKEQ. The CDR3 length is 15 residues. The CDR3: CASSQWPTETEKLFF. CDR3 DNA sequence: TGTGCCAGCAGCCAATGGCCAACCGAAACAGAAAAACTGTTTTTT.

The chain combines TRBV30 with TRBJ2-5, with D possibly called TRBD1 or TRBD2 (5 bases each). The CDR3 consists of 13 residues. CDR1 GTSNPN and CDR2 SVGIG come from the germline V gene (reference sequence). V lost 0 bases and J lost 4, with 9 bases in between. This CDR3 reads CAWSVTGRETQYF. CDR3 in DNA: TGTGCCTGGAGTGTAACGGGGCGAGAGACCCAGTACTTC.

V and J are TRBV29-1 and TRBJ1-2, with TRBD1 as a possible D gene (5 bases). Germline V gene lookup returns CDR1 SQVTM and CDR2 ANQGSEA. The germline V and J ends were trimmed by 5 bases and 2 bases, with 6 bases remaining between them. The CDR3 is made up of 11 amino acids. CDR3 sequence (DNA): TGCAGCGTTCGGGACAACTATGGCTACACCTTC. It specifies CSVRDNYGYTF.

V usage is TRBV4-1 and J usage is TRBJ2-7, with TRBD1 matching 9 bases. V was pared by 0 bases and J by 3 bases, with 3 bases of the junction left unmatched. This CDR3 spans 15 amino acids. Germline V gives CDR1 MGHRA, CDR2 YSYEKL. The CDR3 DNA sequence: TGCGCCAGCAGCCAAGATCGACAGGGGGTCTACGAGCAGTACTTC. It yields the protein CASSQDRQGVYEQYF.

The gene calls are TRBV6-5 and TRBJ2-5; 9 nucleotides match TRBD1. Looked up from germline, CDR1 is MNHEY and CDR2 is SVGAGI. CDR3 length: 13 residues. The J segment lost 4 bases and the V segment lost 4 bases, leaving 1 base of the junction unmatched. CDR3: CASSLDRGETQYF. As DNA, the CDR3 is TGTGCCAGCAGTTTGGACAGGGGAGAGACCCAGTACTTC.

The genes are TRBV27 and TRBJ2-7, with D perhaps TRBD1 (6 bases). The CDR3 has 13 amino acids. Germline V CDR1 and CDR2: MNHEY, SMNVEV (reference sequence). V dropped 4 bases and J dropped 2 bases, with 9 bases sitting between them. CDR3 DNA sequence: TGTGCCAGCAGTTCGGGACAAACCTACGAGCAGTACTTC. This codes for CASSSGQTYEQYF.

This sequence joins TRBV4-1 and TRBJ2-3, with D maybe TRBD2 (7 bases). Trimming left V 4 bases short and J 2 bases short, with 10 bases between. CDR1 and CDR2 from the germline V gene are MGHRA and YSYEKL. This CDR3 is 14 amino acids long. The CDR3 spells CASSPRGATDTQYF. In nucleotides, the CDR3 is TGCGCCAGCAGCCCTCGGGGGGCCACAGATACGCAGTATTTT.

The rearrangement links TRBV18 to TRBJ2-7, with D possibly being TRBD1 (6 bases). Germline V lookup: CDR1 KGHSH, CDR2 LQKENI. Trimming removed 1 base from V and 5 bases from J, with 12 bases in between. The CDR3 is 14 amino acids. For the CDR3, the DNA is TGTGCCAGCTCACCACGATACAGGGAGAACGAGCAGTACTTC. This sequence encodes CASSPRYRENEQYF. Variable domain in full (rest from reference TRBV18 and TRBJ2-7): NAGVMQNPRHLVRRRGQEARLRCSPMKGHSHVYWYRQLPEEGLKFMVYLQKENIIDESGMPKERFSAEFPKEGPSILRIQQVVRGDSAAYFCASSPRYRENEQYFGPGTRLTVT.

The V gene is TRBV27, the J gene TRBJ1-2; TRBD1 aligns across 11 bases. Germline V gives CDR1 MNHEY, CDR2 SMNVEV (reference sequence). Trimming took 4 bases from V and 3 from J; bases not matched to a gene: 1. The CDR3 has 14 amino acids. CDR3 DNA: TGTGCCAGCAGTTGGACAGGGGGCTACTATGGCTACACCTTC. Translation gives CASSWTGGYYGYTF.

The chain has TRBV4-1 and TRBJ1-2; 11 bases line up with TRBD1. V was clipped by 5 bases and J by 4 bases; unmatched bases: 3. The CDR3 contains 14 residues. The V gene's germline CDR1 is MGHRA and CDR2 YSYEKL. The CDR3 bases are TGCGCCAGCAGCGCCGGGACAGGGGGCTATGGCTACACCTTC. Its protein is CASSAGTGGYGYTF.

This clone came up a few times. The sample has other DNA sequences that encode this CDR3 too. This chain connects TRBV19 to TRBJ2-7, with 7 bases fitting TRBD1. This CDR3 is 13 amino acids long. From germline, CDR1 is LNHDA and CDR2 SQIVND (reference sequence). J lost 3 bases, V lost 1 base, and 0 bases had no gene match. CDR3 residues: CASSIAGGYEQYF. DNA of the CDR3: TGTGCCAGTAGTATAGCAGGGGGCTACGAGCAGTACTTC.

The chain uses TRBV6-6 and TRBJ2-5; D remains ambiguous. Deletions cut 4 bases from V and 5 bases from J, with 5 bases between. Germline V lookup: CDR1 MNHNY, CDR2 SVGAGI (reference sequence). The CDR3 length is 11 residues. In nucleotides, the CDR3 is TGTGCCAGCAGTTCAAGGGAGACCCAGTACTTC. Its translation is CASSSRETQYF.

This clone has more than one count but fewer than ten. Other DNA sequences from this sample encode an identical CDR3 as well. The rearrangement joins TRBV10-3 to TRBJ1-2; the D is unclear. Trimming took 0 bases from V and 0 from J, leaving 2 bases between them. CDR1 is ENHRY, CDR2 SYGVKD, per germline. The CDR3 is made up of 13 amino acids. The CDR3 here is CAISESANYGYTF. CDR3 DNA: TGTGCCATCAGTGAGTCAGCTAACTATGGCTACACCTTC.

This clone was observed a single time. This sequence joins TRBV7-9 and TRBJ1-6; D remains ambiguous. CDR1 and CDR2 from the germline V gene are SEHNR and FQNEAQ (reference sequence). Trimming took off 5 bases at V and 7 bases at J, with 6 bases between the two ends. The CDR3 runs to 12 residues. DNA of the CDR3: TGTGCCAGCAGCCCCTCAAATTCACCCCTCCACTTT. Amino acids: CASSPSNSPLHF.

The gene calls are TRBV9 and TRBJ1-3; D uncertain. CDR3 length: 15 amino acids. Germline V gene data show CDR1 as SGDLS and CDR2 as YYNGEE. Trimming removed 4 bases from V and 0 bases from J, with 11 bases in between. The CDR3 DNA is TGTGCCAGCAGCTCCCCGACGGACTCTGGAAACACCATATATTTT. This encodes CASSSPTDSGNTIYF.

This chain joins TRBV19 and TRBJ1-2; D is uncertain. The germline gives CDR1 LNHDA, CDR2 SQIVND (reference sequence). V lost 3 bases to trimming and J lost 1 base, with 6 bases between them. This CDR3 region has 13 residues. This CDR3 is CASSIFLNYGYTF. DNA for the CDR3: TGTGCCAGTAGTATTTTCCTTAACTATGGCTACACCTTC.

This clone was found a few times. The sample contains more than one DNA sequence encoding this CDR3. The chain employs TRBV30 and TRBJ2-7; D is undetermined. CDR1 and CDR2 (germline): GTSNPN, SVGIG (reference sequence). V lost 0 bases and J 4 bases, leaving 4 bases between the germline ends. The CDR3 consists of 11 residues. The CDR3 coding sequence is TGTGCCTGGAGTGTGGGTTACGAGCAGTACTTC. Translation: CAWSVGYEQYF.

The chain couples TRBV5-1 to TRBJ2-7, with 7 bases identical to TRBD1. Trimming took 3 bases from V and 0 from J; bases not matched to a gene: 3. Looked up from germline, CDR1 is SGHRS and CDR2 is YFSETQ. CDR3 length equals 14 residues. CDR3 coding DNA: TGCGCCAGCAGCTCCCGGGACAGCTCCTACGAGCAGTACTTC. Translating it yields CASSSRDSSYEQYF.

This chain connects TRBV5-6 to TRBJ1-3; D possibly corresponds to TRBD1 (6 bases). The CDR3 totals 12 residues. Germline V gene lookup returns CDR1 SGHDT and CDR2 YYEEEE. V lost 4 bases and J lost 4, with 6 bases in between. Here the CDR3 DNA reads TGTGCCAGCAGCACAGGGGGAAACACCATATATTTT. Its translation: CASSTGGNTIYF.

V and J are TRBV6-6 and TRBJ2-7; TRBD2 matches at 7 bases. The CDR3 is 16 residues long. The junction had 14 bases not matched to a gene; V was cut back by 6 bases and J by 3 bases. Germline CDR1 is MNHNY and CDR2 is SVGAGI (reference sequence). CDR3 nucleotide sequence: TGTGCCAGCAGGGCATTCCGTCGTGGGGGGGACTACGAGCAGTACTTC. This codes for CASRAFRRGGDYEQYF.

The CDR3 DNA reads as TGTGCCAGCAGCTTGACAGGGAATAATTCACCCCTCCACTTT. Translating gives CASSLTGNNSPLHF. V and J are TRBV7-3 and TRBJ1-6; 7 bases agree with TRBD1. The length of the CDR3 is 14 residues. The trim removed 3 bases at V and 5 bases at J, leaving 1 base unmatched. In germline, CDR1 is SGHTA, CDR2 FQGTGA.

This clone was counted between two and nine times. The chain is built from TRBV4-1 and TRBJ2-1; 8 bases line up with TRBD2. V trimming: 1 base; J trimming: 4 bases; junction bases outside the gene matches: 0. The V gene's germline CDR1 is MGHRA and CDR2 YSYEKL. The CDR3 totals 14 residues. DNA for the CDR3: TGCGCCAGCAGCCAAGCGGGGGGGTACAATGAGCAGTTCTTC. It specifies CASSQAGGYNEQFF.

This chain uses TRBV27 with TRBJ2-3, with 16 bases matching TRBD2. The CDR3 consists of 16 residues. The ends lost 2 bases at V and 4 bases at J; junction bases unmatched: 0. Per the germline V gene, CDR1 is MNHEY and CDR2 is SMNVEV (reference sequence). The CDR3 is CASSLGTSGGADTQYF. CDR3 in DNA: TGTGCCAGCAGTTTAGGGACTAGCGGGGGGGCAGATACGCAGTATTTT.

The J gene is TRBJ2-1, the V gene TRBV5-6, with 7 bases identical to TRBD2. The CDR3 runs to 14 residues. The germline CDR1 and CDR2 sequences are SGHDT and YYEEEE. V lost 3 bases and J lost 0; bases outside the gene matches: 0. Written as DNA, the CDR3 is TGTGCCAGCAGCTGGACTAGCTCCTACAATGAGCAGTTCTTC. This gives the protein CASSWTSSYNEQFF.

Concerning this clone itself: This specimen includes other DNA sequences encoding the same CDR3. J is TRBJ1-1 and V is TRBV5-1; D gene unclear. V gave up 0 bases and J gave up 2 bases, with 2 bases separating them. Germline-derived CDR1 and CDR2 are SGHRS and YFSETQ. This CDR3 is built from 12 residues. This CDR3 is CASSLANTEAFF. CDR3 sequence (DNA): TGCGCCAGCAGCTTGGCAAACACTGAAGCTTTCTTT.

The rearrangement uses TRBV21-1 and TRBJ1-1; the D call in the table, TRBD1, was not verified against the DNA. TRBV21-1 is a recognized pseudogene. CDR3 length equals 12 residues. CDR3 nucleotides: TGTGCCAGCAGGACAGGGGGCACTGAAGCTTTCTTT. It specifies CASRTGGTEAFF.

The chain uses TRBV9 and TRBJ1-2; perhaps TRBD1 as D (5 bases). This CDR3 region has 12 residues. CDR1 is SGDLS, CDR2 YYNGEE, per germline. Trimming shortened V by 3 bases and J by 2 bases, and 5 bases separated the two germline ends. Here the CDR3 reads CASSGTNYGYTF. The CDR3 DNA follows: TGTGCCAGCAGCGGGACAAACTATGGCTACACCTTC.